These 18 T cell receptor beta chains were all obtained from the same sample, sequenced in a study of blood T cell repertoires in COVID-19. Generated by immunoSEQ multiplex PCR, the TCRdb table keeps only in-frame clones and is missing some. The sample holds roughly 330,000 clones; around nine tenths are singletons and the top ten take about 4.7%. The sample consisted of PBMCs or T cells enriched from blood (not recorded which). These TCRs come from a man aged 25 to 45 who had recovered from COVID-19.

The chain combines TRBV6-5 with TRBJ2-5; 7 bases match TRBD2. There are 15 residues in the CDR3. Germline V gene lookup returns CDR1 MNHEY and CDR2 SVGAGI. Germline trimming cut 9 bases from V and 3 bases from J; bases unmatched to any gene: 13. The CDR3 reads CASKRPAGREETQYF. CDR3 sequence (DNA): TGTGCCAGTAAGCGGCCAGCGGGGCGCGAAGAGACCCAGTACTTC.

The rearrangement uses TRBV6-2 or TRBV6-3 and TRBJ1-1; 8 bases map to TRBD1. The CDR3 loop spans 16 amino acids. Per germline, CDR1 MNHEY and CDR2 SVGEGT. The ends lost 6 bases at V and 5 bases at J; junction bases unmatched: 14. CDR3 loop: CASSPYPTGGWTEAFF. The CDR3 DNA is TGTGCCAGCAGCCCTTACCCTACAGGGGGTTGGACTGAAGCTTTCTTT.

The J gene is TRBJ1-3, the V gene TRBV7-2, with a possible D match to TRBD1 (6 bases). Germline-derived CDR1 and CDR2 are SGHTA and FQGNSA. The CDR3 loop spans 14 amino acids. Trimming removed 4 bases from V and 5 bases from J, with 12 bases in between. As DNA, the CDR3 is TGTGCCAGCAGCTCGCCGGGACAAAGAAACACCATATATTTT. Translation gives CASSSPGQRNTIYF.

In nucleotides, the CDR3 is TGCGCCAGCAGCCAGGACAGTTTTAACACCGGGGAGCTGTTTTTT. Encoded protein: CASSQDSFNTGELFF. This chain connects TRBV5-1 to TRBJ2-2, with TRBD1 as a possible D gene (6 bases). The CDR3 contains 15 residues. Deletions cut 4 bases from V and 2 bases from J, with 12 bases between. Germline CDR1 and CDR2: SGHRS and YFSETQ.

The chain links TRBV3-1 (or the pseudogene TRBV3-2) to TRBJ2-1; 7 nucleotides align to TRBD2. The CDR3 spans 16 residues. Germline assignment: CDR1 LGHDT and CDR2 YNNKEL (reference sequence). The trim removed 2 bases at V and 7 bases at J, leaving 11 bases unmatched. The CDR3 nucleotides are TGTGCCAGCAGCCAAACTGGGACTATACGGGGAAATGAGCAGTTCTTC. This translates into CASSQTGTIRGNEQFF.

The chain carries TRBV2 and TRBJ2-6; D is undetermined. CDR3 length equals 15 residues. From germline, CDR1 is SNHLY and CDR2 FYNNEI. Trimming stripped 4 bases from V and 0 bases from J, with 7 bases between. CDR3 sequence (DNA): TGTGCCAGCAGTGCCGACACCTCTGGGGCCAACGTCCTGACTTTC. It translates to CASSADTSGANVLTF.

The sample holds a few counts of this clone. This CDR3 reads CAISPSANYGYTF. CDR3 in DNA: TGTGCCATCAGCCCATCAGCTAACTATGGCTACACCTTC. This rearrangement joins TRBV10-3 to TRBJ1-2; D uncertain. The CDR3 spans 13 residues. Deletions cut 6 bases from V and 0 bases from J, with 8 bases between. Per germline, CDR1 ENHRY and CDR2 SYGVKD.

The CDR3 bases are TGTGCCAGCAGTTTAAGGGGGAGACGGTTTCTGTATAATTCACCCCTCCACTTT. As protein: CASSLRGRRFLYNSPLHF. V usage is TRBV27 and J usage is TRBJ1-6; D is perhaps TRBD1 (6 bases). V was trimmed by 2 bases and J by 4 bases, leaving 18 bases between them. Germline V gene lookup returns CDR1 MNHEY and CDR2 SMNVEV (reference sequence). The CDR3 covers 18 residues.

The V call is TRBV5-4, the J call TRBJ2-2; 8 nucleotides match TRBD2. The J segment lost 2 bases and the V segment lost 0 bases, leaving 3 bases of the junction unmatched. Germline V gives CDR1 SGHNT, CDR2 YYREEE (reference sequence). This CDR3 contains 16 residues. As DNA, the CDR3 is TGTGCCAGCAGCTTGGTTAGCGGGGATAACACCGGGGAGCTGTTTTTT. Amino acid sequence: CASSLVSGDNTGELFF.

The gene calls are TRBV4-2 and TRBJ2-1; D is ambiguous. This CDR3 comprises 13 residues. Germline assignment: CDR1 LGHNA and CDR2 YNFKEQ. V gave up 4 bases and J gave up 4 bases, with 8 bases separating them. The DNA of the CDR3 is TGTGCCAGCAGCCCGGTCGGGTACAATGAGCAGTTCTTC. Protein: CASSPVGYNEQFF.

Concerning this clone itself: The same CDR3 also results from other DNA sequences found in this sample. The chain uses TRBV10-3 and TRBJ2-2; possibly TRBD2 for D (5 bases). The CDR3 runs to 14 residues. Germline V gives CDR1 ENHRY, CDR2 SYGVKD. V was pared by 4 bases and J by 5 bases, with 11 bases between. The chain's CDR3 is CAISGGEGTGELFF. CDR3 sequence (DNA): TGTGCCATCAGTGGGGGAGAAGGAACCGGGGAGCTGTTTTTT.

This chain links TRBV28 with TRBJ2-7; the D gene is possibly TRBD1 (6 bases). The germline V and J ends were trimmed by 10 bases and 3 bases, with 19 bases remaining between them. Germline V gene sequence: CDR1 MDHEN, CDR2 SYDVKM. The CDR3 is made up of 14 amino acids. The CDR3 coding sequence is TGTGCCACTGGCCTACCGGGACACAGCTACGAGCAGTACTTC. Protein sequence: CATGLPGHSYEQYF.

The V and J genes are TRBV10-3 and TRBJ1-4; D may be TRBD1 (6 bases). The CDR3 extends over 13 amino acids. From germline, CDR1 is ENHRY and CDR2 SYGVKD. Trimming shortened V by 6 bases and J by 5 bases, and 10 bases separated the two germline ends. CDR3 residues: CAIRDRPNEKLFF. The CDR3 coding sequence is TGTGCCATCAGGGACAGACCCAATGAAAAACTGTTTTTT.

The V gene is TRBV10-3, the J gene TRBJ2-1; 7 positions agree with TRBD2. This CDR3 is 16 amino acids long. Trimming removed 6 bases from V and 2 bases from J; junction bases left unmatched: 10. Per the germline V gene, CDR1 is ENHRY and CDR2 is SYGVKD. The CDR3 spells CAISATGGDAYNEQFF. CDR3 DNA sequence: TGTGCCATCAGCGCGACTGGGGGGGACGCCTACAATGAGCAGTTCTTC.

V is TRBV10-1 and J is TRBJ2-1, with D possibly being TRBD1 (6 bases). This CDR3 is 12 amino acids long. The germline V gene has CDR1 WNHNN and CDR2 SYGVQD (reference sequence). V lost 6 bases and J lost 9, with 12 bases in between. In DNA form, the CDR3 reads TGCGCCAGCAGGGAACAGGGTAGTGAGCAGTTCTTC. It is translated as CASREQGSEQFF.

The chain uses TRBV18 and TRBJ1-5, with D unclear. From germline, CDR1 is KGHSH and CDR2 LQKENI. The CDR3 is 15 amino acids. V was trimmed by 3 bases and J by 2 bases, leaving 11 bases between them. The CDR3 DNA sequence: TGTGCCAGCTCACCCCGTCCCCGAGGCAATCAGCCCCAGCATTTT. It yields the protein CASSPRPRGNQPQHF.

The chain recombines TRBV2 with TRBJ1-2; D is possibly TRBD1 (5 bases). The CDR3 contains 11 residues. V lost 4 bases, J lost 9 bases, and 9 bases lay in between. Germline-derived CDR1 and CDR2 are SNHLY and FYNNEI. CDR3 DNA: TGTGCCAGCAGTGGCAGGGAAAGCTACACCTTC. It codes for CASSGRESYTF.

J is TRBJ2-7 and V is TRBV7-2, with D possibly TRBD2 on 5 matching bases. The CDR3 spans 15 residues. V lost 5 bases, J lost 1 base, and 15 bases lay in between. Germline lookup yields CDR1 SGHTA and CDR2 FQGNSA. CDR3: CASSPNTRGSYEQYF. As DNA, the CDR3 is TGTGCCAGCAGCCCGAACACCCGGGGTTCCTACGAGCAGTACTTC.